The source of this T cell receptor beta chain is a study of T cell repertoires in cytomegalovirus infection. On the study more broadly: Researchers turned to recently identified HLA-C-restricted CMV epitopes as well as well-studied HLA-B-restricted ones. An indication of both CMV infection and matching HLA type came from public TCR beta signatures.

TCRdb called the reads again in MiXCR, with one record for every CDR3 protein. The sample consists of 700,000 to 900,000 distinct CDR3 sequences, roughly 29% of them appearing once. This clonotype was seen only a few times. Its antigen is unknown. The study's findings and limits: Individuals carrying CMV plus the relevant HLA were identified by cumulative frequency of public TCR beta families. In two of eight donors, the top clonotype was HLA-C-restricted CMV-specific.

The CDR3 runs 14 residues. Germline V gene data show CDR1 as MNHNS and CDR2 as SASEGT. Trimming took off 2 bases at V and 5 bases at J, with 12 bases between the two ends. The material sequenced was cultured CD8+ T cells from PBMCs, taken from culture after CMV antigen stimulation. This sequence was found in a human donor in good health (CMV status not recorded). Some clones in this sample may be carry-over from other donors' samples. The genes are TRBV6-1 and TRBJ1-2; the D is unclear. The CDR3 DNA reads TGTGCCAGCAGTGAACTGGGGATGGGATATGGCTACACCTTC. Encoded protein: CASSELGMGYGYTF.